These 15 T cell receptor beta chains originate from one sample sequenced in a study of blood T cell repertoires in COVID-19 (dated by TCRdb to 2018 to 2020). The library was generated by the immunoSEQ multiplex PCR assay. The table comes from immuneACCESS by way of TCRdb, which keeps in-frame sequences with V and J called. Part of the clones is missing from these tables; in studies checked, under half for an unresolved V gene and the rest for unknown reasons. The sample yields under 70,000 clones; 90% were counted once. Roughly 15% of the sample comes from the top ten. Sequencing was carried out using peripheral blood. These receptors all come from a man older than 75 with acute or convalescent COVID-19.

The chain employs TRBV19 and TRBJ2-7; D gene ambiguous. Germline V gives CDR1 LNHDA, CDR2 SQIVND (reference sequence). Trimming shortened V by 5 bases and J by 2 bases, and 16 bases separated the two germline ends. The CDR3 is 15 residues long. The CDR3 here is CASSPSPLSTYEQYF. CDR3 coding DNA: TGTGCCAGTAGTCCCTCGCCTCTATCAACCTACGAGCAGTACTTC.

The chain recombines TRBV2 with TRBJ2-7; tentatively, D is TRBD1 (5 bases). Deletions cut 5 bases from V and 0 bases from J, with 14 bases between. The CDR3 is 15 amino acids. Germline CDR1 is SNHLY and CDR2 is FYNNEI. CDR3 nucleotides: TGTGCCAGCAGTTCGAATACAGGAAGCTCCTACGAGCAGTACTTC. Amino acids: CASSSNTGSSYEQYF.

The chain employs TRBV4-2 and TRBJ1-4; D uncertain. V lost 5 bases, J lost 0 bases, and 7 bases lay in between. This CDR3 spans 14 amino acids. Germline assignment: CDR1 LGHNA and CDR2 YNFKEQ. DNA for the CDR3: TGTGCCAGCAGCAACACAGCAACTAATGAAAAACTGTTTTTT. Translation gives CASSNTATNEKLFF.

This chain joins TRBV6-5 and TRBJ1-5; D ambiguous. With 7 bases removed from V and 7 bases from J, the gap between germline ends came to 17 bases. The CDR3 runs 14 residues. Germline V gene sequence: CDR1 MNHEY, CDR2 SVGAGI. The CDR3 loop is CASTPVSAGQPQHF. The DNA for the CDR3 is TGTGCCAGCACCCCGGTTAGCGCCGGGCAGCCCCAGCATTTT.

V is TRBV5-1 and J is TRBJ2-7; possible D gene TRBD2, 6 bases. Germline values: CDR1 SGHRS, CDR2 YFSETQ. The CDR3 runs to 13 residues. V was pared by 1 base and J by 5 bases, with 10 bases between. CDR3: CASSLLGGNEQYF. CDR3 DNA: TGCGCCAGCAGCTTGCTTGGGGGGAACGAGCAGTACTTC.

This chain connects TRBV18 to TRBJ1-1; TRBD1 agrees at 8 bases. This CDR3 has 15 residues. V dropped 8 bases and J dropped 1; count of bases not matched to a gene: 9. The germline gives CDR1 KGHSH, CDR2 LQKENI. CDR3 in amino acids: CASRRQGPENTEAFF. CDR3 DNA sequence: TGTGCCAGCCGTCGACAGGGGCCCGAGAACACTGAAGCTTTCTTT.

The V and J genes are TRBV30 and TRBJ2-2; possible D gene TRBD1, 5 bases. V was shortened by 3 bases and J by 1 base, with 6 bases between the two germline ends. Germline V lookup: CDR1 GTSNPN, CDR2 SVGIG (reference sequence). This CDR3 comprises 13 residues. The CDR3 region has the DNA TGTGCCTGGAGCCAGGGGAACACCGGGGAGCTGTTTTTT. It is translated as CAWSQGNTGELFF.

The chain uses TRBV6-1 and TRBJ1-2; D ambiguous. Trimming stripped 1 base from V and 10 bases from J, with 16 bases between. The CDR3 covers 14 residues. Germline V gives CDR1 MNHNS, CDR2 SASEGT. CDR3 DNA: TGTGCCAGCAGTGAAGGGGAGGGAAGAAGGATCTACACCTTC. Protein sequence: CASSEGEGRRIYTF.

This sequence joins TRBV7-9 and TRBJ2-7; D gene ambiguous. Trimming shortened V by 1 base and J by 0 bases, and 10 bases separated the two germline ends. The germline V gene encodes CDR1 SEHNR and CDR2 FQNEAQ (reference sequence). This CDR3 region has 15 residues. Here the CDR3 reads CASSLGAVTSYEQYF. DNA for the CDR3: TGTGCCAGCAGCTTAGGTGCAGTAACCTCCTACGAGCAGTACTTC. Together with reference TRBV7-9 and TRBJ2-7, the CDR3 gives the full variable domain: DTGVSQNPRHKITKRGQNVTFRCDPISEHNRLYWYRQTLGQGPEFLTYFQNEAQLEKSRLLSDRFSAERPKGSFSTLEIQRTEQGDSAMYLCASSLGAVTSYEQYFGPGTRLTVT.

CDR3 DNA sequence: TGTGCCAGCAGCCAACTGACAGGCCCGACCGGTCAGCCCCAGCATTTT. It yields the protein CASSQLTGPTGQPQHF. The gene calls are TRBV28 and TRBJ1-5; tentatively, D is TRBD1 (6 bases). Trimming pared 6 bases from V and 6 bases from J, leaving 21 bases between. CDR1 is MDHEN, CDR2 SYDVKM, per germline. The CDR3 covers 16 residues.

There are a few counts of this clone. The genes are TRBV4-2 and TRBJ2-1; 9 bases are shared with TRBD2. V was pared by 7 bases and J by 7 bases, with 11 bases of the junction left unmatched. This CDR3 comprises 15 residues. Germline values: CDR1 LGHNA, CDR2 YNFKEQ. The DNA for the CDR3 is TGTGCCAGCACCTCCCTGGCGGGGGGGCTGAATGAGCAGTTCTTC. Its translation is CASTSLAGGLNEQFF.

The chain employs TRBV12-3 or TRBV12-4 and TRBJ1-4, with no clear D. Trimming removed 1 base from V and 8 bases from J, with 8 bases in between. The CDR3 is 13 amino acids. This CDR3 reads CASSLGQAEKLFF. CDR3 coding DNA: TGTGCCAGCAGTTTAGGGCAGGCCGAAAAACTGTTTTTT.

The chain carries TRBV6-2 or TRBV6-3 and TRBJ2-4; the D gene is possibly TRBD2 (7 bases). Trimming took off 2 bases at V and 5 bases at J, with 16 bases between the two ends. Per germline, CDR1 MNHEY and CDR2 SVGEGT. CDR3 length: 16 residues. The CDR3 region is CASSYPRGASENIQYF. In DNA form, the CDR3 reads TGTGCCAGCAGTTACCCCCGGGGGGCTAGCGAAAACATTCAGTACTTC.

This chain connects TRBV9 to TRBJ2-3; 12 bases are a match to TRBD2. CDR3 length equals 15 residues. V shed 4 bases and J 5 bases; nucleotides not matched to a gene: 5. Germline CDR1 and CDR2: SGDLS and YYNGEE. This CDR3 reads CASSPRTSGVDTQYF. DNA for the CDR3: TGTGCCAGCAGCCCCCGGACTAGCGGGGTAGATACGCAGTATTTT.

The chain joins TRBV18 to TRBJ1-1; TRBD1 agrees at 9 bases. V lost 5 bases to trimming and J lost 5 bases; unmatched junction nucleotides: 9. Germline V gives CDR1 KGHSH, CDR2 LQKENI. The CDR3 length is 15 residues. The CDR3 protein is CASSTRTGVVTEAFF. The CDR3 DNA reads TGTGCCAGCTCAACCCGGACAGGGGTAGTTACTGAAGCTTTCTTT.